This TCR beta chain was captured by sequencing in a study of blood T cells in healthy people across ages. Those donating, healthy Caucasian individuals from Russia, were aged about 6 to 100. As for this clonotype: What it recognizes is unknown.

Combining a sample-barcoded 5' primer with a J-beta primer mix, a second PCR ran for roughly 7 to 12 cycles. Per sample, CDR3-containing paired-end reads numbered at least 2.5 million. One entry per CDR3 protein, called by TCRdb with MiXCR from the 5' RACE reads. The table has some 670,000 distinct CDR3 sequences, over 40% seen once; the top ten hold about 13%. V lost 8 bases to trimming and J lost 4 bases; unmatched junction nucleotides: 6. This CDR3 comprises 13 residues. Germline V gene sequence: CDR1 MNHNY, CDR2 SVGAGI (reference sequence). Study-level findings and limits: When set beside aged donors, long-lived donors presented more naive CD4+ cells and higher diversity.

The receptor was isolated from a woman older than 75 in good health. This chain uses TRBV6-6 with TRBJ2-3, with 7 nucleotides matching TRBD1. Sequencing was performed on blood. The CDR3 reads CASGDRGADTQYF. The CDR3 nucleotides are TGTGCCAGCGGGGACAGAGGAGCAGATACGCAGTATTTT.